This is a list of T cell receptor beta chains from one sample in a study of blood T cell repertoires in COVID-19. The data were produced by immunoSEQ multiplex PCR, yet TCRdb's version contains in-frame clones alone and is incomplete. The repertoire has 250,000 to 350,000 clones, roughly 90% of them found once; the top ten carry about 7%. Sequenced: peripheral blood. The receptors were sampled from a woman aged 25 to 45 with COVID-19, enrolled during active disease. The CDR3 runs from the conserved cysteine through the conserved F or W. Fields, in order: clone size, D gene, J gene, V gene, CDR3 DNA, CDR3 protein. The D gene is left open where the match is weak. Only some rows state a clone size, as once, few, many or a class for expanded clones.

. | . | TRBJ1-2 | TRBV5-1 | TGCGCCAGCAGCGTGTCTCCTCGGGACTATGGCTACACCTTC | CASSVSPRDYGYTF
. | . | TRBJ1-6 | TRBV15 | TGTGCCACCAGAATGGGGGACACCTATAATTCACCCCTCCACTTT | CATRMGDTYNSPLHF
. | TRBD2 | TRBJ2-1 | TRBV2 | TGTGCCAGCAGTTATAGCGGGAGGGTATCCTACAATGAGCAGTTCTTC | CASSYSGRVSYNEQFF
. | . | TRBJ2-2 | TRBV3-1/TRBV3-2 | TGTGCCTGCGGGCCGCGGGACACCGGGGAGCTGTTTTTT | CACGPRDTGELFF
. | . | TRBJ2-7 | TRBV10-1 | TGCGCCAGCAGTGCAAGCAGGTCCGACGAGCAGTACTTC | CASSASRSDEQYF
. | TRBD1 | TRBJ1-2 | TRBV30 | TGTGCCTGGAGTGTTTTTGGGACAGGGGGTTCTGGCTACACCTTC | CAWSVFGTGGSGYTF
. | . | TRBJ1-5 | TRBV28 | TGTGCCAGCAGTTTTCACGTGGTGGGTACAGGGTCTGGGGGCAATCAGCCCCAGCATTTT | CASSFHVVGTGSGGNQPQHF
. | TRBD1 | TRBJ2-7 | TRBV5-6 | TGTGCCAGCAGCTTGGCGTGGACAGGGGATCCGTCCTACGAGCAGTACTTC | CASSLAWTGDPSYEQYF
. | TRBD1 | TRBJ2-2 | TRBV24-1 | TGTGCCACCAGCTCCCCGGGACAGGCGGTCACCGGGGAGCTGTTTTTT | CATSSPGQAVTGELFF
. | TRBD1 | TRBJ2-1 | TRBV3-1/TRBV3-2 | TGTGCCAGCAGCCGACAGGGCAATGAGCAGTTCTTC | CASSRQGNEQFF
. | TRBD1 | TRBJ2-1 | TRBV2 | TGTGCCAGCGGTCGGGACAGGTCTGGCAATGAGCAGTTCTTC | CASGRDRSGNEQFF
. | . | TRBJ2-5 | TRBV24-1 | TGTGCCACCAGTGACCCCACAGGGTTCAAGACCCAGTACTTC | CATSDPTGFKTQYF
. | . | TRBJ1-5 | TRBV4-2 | TGTGCCAGCAGCCAAGATGGGCCAACCAATCAGCCCCAGCATTTT | CASSQDGPTNQPQHF
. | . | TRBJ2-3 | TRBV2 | TGTGCCAGCAACAGGGAAATAACAGATACGCAGTATTTT | CASNREITDTQYF
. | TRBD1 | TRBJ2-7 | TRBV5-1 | TGCGCCAGCAGCTTGAACCCGGGACAGGGGGCCGAGCAGTACTTC | CASSLNPGQGAEQYF
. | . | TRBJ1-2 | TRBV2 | TGTGCCAGCAGTGAAACGGGGGAGAACTATGGCTACACCTTC | CASSETGENYGYTF
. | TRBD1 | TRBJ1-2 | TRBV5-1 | TGCGCCAGCAGCCAGATGGACAGGGCCTCATATGGCTACACCTTC | CASSQMDRASYGYTF
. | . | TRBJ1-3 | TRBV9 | TGTGCCAGCAGCGTAGGACAGGGAAACACCATATATTTT | CASSVGQGNTIYF
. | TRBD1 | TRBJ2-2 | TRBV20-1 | TGCAGTGCTAGTTCGGGGACAGAGAACACCGGGGAGCTGTTTTTT | CSASSGTENTGELFF
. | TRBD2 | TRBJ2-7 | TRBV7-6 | TGTGCCAGCAGCTTAGTGCGGGGGGTACGGTACGAGCAGTACTTC | CASSLVRGVRYEQYF
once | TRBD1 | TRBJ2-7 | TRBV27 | TGTGCCAGCAGTTCGCACGGGACAGTAACTTACGAGCAGTACTTC | CASSSHGTVTYEQYF
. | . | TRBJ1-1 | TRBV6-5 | TGTGCCAGCAGTTATGGCGGAGTGAACACTGAAGCTTTCTTT | CASSYGGVNTEAFF
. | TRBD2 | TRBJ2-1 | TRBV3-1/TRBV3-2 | TGTGCCAGCAGCCAAAGGGACTACACCTACAATGAGCAGTTCTTC | CASSQRDYTYNEQFF
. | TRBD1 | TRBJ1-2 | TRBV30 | TGTGCCTGGAGTGTACTGGGACAGGGTTATGGCTACACCTTC | CAWSVLGQGYGYTF
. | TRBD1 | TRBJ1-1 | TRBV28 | TGTGCCAGCAGGGCCGACAGGGTGTGGGCTGAAGCTTTCTTT | CASRADRVWAEAFF
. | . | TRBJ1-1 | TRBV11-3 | TGTGCCAGCAGCTTAACCAGGTTCACTGAAGCTTTCTTT | CASSLTRFTEAFF
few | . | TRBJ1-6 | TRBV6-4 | TGTGCCAGCAGTGACAAGACCGGGTCACCCCTCCACTTT | CASSDKTGSPLHF
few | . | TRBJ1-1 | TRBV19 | TGTGCCAGTAGTATAGTGGGGGCGCTGAACACTGAAGCTTTCTTT | CASSIVGALNTEAFF
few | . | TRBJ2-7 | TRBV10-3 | TGTGCCATCAGTGAGTGGGGGCGAGAGCAGTACTTC | CAISEWGREQYF
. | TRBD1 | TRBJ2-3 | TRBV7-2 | TGTGCCAGCAGCTCACTGGGACAGGGAGGCACAGATACGCAGTATTTT | CASSSLGQGGTDTQYF
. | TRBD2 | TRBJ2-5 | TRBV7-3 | TGTGCCAGCAGCCTCCGGGGGGGTTTAGAGACCCAGTACTTC | CASSLRGGLETQYF
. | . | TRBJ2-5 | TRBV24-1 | TGTGCCACCAGTGATCCTCAACGGGGGCAAGAGACCCAGTACTTC | CATSDPQRGQETQYF
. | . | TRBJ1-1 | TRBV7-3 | TGTGCCAGCAGCTCACAGGGTGACACTGAAGCTTTCTTT | CASSSQGDTEAFF
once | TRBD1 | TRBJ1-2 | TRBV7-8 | TGTGCCAGCAGCCCCAGGGGGCAACTCAACTATGGCTACACCTTC | CASSPRGQLNYGYTF
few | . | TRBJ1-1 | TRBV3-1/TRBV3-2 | TGTGCCAGCAGCCAAGATTTCCCCCTCACGTACAGGGCGGGTGAAGCTTTCTTT | CASSQDFPLTYRAGEAFF
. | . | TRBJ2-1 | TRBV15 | TGTGCCACCAGCAGGAGCTCCTACAATGAGCAGTTCTTC | CATSRSSYNEQFF
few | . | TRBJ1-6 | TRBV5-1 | TGCGCCAGCTCGGACAGATTGAATTCACCCCTCCACTTT | CASSDRLNSPLHF
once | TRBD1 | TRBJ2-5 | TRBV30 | TGTGCCTGGAGGGGACAGGGGCAAGAGACCCAGTACTTC | CAWRGQGQETQYF
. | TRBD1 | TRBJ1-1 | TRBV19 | TGTGCCAGTAGTATAGTAACAGGGGGCGCGGGCACTGAAGCTTTCTTT | CASSIVTGGAGTEAFF
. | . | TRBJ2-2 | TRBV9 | TGTGCCAGCAGCGTCCCAGGGGACACCGGGGAGCTGTTTTTT | CASSVPGDTGELFF
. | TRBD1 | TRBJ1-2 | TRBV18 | TGTGCCAGCTCACAAACCGGGACAGAGGGGTATGGCTACACCTTC | CASSQTGTEGYGYTF
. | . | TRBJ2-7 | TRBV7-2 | TGTGCCAGCAGCTACTCACTCGGCTACGAGCAGTACTTC | CASSYSLGYEQYF